This TCR beta chain was identified during a study of shared clonotypes between healthy human individuals. Study-wide results and caveats: What rarefaction showed was incomplete sorted-subset sequencing despite large depth.

How the authors handled the data: ImmunoSEQ output held junction-only sequences without quality scores, so filtering differed. The protocol was immunoSEQ multiplex PCR, while the TCRdb copy is restricted to in-frame clones and leaves out a portion. D and trimming were read from the DNA, whereas the V and J calls and clone size are those reported in that table. In the table there are hundreds of thousands of clones, about 95% of which are singletons. Per germline, CDR1 MNHEY and CDR2 SVGAGI. CDR3 length: 13 amino acids. Trimming stripped 10 bases from V and 3 bases from J, with 16 bases between. Naive CD8 cells lacked CD45RO, underwent positive selection for CCR7 and left out terminally differentiated effector memory CD45RA+ cells. This clone showed up just once. Antigen unknown.

This rearrangement joins TRBV6-5 to TRBJ2-7, with D perhaps matching TRBD2 (5 bases). The sequence derives from a woman aged 25 to 39 in good health. The sample consisted of naive CD8+ T cells sorted from blood. CDR3 protein: CAMPRTADYEQYF. CDR3 nucleotide sequence: TGTGCCATGCCTAGGACTGCTGACTACGAGCAGTACTTC.